In its sample, the clone carrying this TCR beta chain was seen a few times. Its specificity is not known. TCRdb re-analysed the 5' RACE reads in MiXCR, keeping a single row per CDR3 protein. Found here are 600,000 to 800,000 distinct CDR3 sequences, around 21% of them singletons; the top ten hold 4% to 4.5%. Trimming cost V 5 bases and J 6 bases; bases outside gene matches: 5. The germline V gene encodes CDR1 MNHGY and CDR2 SVAAGI. The CDR3 sequence is 14 residues long. This entry comes from a study of identical twins. Study conclusions and caveats: Invariant populations such as MAIT and iNKT cells could partly muddle zero-insertion analyses.

The same sample was also studied in work on T cells expressing NK-cell markers.

The chain recombines TRBV6-9 with TRBJ2-1, with 9 bases aligning to TRBD1. This receptor was obtained from a woman younger than 30 in good health. Sequencing was carried out using PBMCs. CDR3 loop: CASSTRTGVNEQFF. In DNA form, the CDR3 reads TGTGCCAGCAGTACCAGGACAGGGGTCAATGAGCAGTTCTTC.